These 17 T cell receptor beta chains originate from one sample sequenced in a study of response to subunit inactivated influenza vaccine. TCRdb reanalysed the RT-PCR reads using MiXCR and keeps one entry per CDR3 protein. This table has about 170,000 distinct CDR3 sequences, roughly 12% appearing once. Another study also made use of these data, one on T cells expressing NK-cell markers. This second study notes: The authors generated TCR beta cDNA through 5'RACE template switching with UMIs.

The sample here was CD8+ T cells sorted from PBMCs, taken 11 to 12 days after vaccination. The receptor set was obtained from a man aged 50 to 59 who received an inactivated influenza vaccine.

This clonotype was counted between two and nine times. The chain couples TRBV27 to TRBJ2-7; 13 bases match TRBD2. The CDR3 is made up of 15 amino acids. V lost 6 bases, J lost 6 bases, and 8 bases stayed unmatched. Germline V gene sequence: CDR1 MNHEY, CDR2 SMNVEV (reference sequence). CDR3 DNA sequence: TGTGCCAGCAGACCGACTAGCGGGGGGCATCGCGAGCAGTACTTC. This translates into CASRPTSGGHREQYF.

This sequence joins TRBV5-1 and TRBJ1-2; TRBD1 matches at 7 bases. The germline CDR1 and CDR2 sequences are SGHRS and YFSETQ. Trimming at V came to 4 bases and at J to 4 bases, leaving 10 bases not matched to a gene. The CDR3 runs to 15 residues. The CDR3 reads CASSPEEGASYGYTF. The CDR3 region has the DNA TGCGCCAGCAGCCCCGAGGAGGGGGCGAGCTATGGCTACACCTTC.

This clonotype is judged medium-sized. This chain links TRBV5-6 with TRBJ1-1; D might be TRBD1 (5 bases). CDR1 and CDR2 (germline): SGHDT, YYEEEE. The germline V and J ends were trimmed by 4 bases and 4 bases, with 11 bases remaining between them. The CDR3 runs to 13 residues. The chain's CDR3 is CASSPRGITEAFF. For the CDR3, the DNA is TGTGCCAGCAGCCCCCGGGGGATCACTGAAGCTTTCTTT.

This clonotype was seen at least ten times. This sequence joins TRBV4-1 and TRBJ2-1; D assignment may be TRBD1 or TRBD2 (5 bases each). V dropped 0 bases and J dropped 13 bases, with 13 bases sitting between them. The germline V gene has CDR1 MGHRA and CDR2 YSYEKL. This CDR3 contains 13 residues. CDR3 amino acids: CASSQERGWPQFF. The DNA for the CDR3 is TGCGCCAGCAGCCAAGAACGGGGCTGGCCTCAGTTCTTC.

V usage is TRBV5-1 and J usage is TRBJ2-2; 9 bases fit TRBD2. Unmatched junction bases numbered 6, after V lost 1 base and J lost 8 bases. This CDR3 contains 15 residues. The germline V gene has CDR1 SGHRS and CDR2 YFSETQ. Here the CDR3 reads CASSLRLAVEGELFF. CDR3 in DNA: TGCGCCAGCAGCTTGCGACTAGCGGTTGAGGGGGAGCTGTTTTTT.

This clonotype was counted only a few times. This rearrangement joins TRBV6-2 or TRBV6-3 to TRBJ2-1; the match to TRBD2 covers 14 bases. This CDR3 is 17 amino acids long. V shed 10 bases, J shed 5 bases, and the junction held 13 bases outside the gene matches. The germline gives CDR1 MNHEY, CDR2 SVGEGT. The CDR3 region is CATVGTSGGPANNEQFF. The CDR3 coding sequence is TGTGCCACCGTTGGGACTAGCGGGGGCCCCGCAAACAATGAGCAGTTCTTC.

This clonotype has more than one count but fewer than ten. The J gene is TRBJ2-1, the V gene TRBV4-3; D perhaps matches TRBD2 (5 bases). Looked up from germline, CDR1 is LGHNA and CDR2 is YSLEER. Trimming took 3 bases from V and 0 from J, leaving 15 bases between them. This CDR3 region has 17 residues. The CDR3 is CASSHRAPGSSYNEQFF. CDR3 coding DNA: TGCGCCAGCAGCCATAGAGCCCCGGGAAGCTCCTACAATGAGCAGTTCTTC.

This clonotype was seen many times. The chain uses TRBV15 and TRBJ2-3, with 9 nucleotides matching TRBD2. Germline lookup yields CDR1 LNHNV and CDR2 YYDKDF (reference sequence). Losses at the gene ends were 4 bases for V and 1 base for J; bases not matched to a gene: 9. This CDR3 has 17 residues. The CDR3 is CATSTPIAGARTDTQYF. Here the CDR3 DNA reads TGTGCCACCAGCACCCCAATAGCGGGGGCCCGCACAGATACGCAGTATTTT.

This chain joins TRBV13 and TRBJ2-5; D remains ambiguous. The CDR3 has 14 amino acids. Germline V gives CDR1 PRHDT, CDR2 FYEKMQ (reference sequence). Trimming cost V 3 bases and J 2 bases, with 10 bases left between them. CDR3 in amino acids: CASSFRTEQETQYF. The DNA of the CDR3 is TGTGCCAGCAGCTTCCGCACAGAACAAGAGACCCAGTACTTC.

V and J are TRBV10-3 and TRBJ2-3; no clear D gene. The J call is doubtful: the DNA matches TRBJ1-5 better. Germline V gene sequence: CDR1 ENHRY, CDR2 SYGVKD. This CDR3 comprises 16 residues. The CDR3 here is CAISAVYPTSTDTQHF. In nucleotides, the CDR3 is TGTGCCATCAGTGCGGTCTATCCCACTAGCACAGATACGCAGCATTTT.

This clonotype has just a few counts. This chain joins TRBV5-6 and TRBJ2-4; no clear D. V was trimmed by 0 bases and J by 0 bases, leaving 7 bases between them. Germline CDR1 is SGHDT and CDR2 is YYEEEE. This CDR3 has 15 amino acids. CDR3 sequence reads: CASSLDALAKNIQYF. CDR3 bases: TGTGCCAGCAGCTTGGACGCATTAGCCAAAAACATTCAGTACTTC.

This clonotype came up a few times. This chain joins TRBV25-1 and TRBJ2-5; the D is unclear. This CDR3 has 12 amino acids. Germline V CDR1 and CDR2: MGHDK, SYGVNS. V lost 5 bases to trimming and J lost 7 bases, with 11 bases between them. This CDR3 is CASSQWSGTQYF. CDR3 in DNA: TGTGCCAGCAGTCAATGGTCGGGGACCCAGTACTTC. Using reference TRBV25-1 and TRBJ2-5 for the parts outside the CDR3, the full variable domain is EADIYQTPRYLVIGTGKKITLECSQTMGHDKMYWYQQDPGMELHLIHYSYGVNSTEKGDLSSESTVSRIRTEHFPLTLESARPSHTSQYLCASSQWSGTQYFGPGTRLLVL.

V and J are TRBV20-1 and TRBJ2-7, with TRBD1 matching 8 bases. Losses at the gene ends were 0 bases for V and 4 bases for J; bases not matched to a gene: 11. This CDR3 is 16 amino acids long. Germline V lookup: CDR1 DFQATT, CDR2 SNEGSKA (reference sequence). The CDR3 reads CSARDRQGAWSYEQYF. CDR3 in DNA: TGCAGTGCTAGAGATAGGCAGGGGGCATGGTCGTACGAGCAGTACTTC.

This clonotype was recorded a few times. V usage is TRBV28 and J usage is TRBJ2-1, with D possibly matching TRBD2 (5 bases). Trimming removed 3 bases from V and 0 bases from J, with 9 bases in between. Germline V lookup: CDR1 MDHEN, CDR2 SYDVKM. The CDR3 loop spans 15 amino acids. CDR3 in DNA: TGTGCCAGCAGTTTCCGACTACACTCCTACAATGAGCAGTTCTTC. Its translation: CASSFRLHSYNEQFF. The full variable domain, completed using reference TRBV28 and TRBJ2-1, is DVKVTQSSRYLVKRTGEKVFLECVQDMDHENMFWYRQDPGLGLRLIYFSYDVKMKEKGDIPEGYSVSREKKERFSLILESASTNQTSMYLCASSFRLHSYNEQFFGPGTRLTVL.

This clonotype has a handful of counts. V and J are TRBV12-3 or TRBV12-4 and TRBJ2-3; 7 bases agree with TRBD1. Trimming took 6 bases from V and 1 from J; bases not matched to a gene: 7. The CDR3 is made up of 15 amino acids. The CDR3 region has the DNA TGTGCCAGCAGCCCCCAAAGGGGGCGCACAGATACGCAGTATTTT. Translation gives CASSPQRGRTDTQYF.

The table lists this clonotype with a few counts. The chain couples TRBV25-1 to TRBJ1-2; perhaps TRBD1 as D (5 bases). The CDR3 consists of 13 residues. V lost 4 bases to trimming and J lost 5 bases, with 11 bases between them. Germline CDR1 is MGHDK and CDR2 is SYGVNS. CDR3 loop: CASSGPGGYGYTF. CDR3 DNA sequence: TGTGCCAGCAGTGGGCCGGGGGGGTATGGCTACACCTTC.

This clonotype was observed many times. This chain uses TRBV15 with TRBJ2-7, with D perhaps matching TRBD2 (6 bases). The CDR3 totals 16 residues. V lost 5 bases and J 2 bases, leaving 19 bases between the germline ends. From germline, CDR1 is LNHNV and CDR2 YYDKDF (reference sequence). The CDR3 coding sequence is TGTGCCACCAGCGGACTACCCGGCCAGACGACCTACGAGCAGTACTTC. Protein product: CATSGLPGQTTYEQYF.